The 6 T cell receptor delta chains in this list originate from one sample, sequenced in a study of γδ T cells in repeated Plasmodium falciparum infection. TCRdb re-analyzed the multiplex PCR reads via CATT. The sample contains about 57,000 delta-chain clones, roughly 1.8% of which appear only once. Gammadelta T cells were flow-sorted from PBMC into Vgamma9/Vdelta2+ and Vdelta2-negative populations for bulk analysis. The sample was gamma-delta T cells from blood. These receptor sequences come from a pool of human donors (malaria-infected and uninfected, not separated).

About this clone itself: The TCRdb record carries a much larger clone's protein, which differs from this DNA's translation at residue 3; a read error is the likely cause, and the protein listed here is the DNA translation. This chain joins TRDV1 and TRDJ1, with TRDD3 matching over 9 bases. Per the germline V gene, CDR1 is TSWWSYY and CDR2 is QGS. The CDR3 covers 21 residues. V lost 10 bases and J lost 0; bases outside the gene matches: 27. CDR3 loop: CAPVVTITGGLQHTYTDKLIF. The CDR3 bases are TGTGCTCCTGTGGTTACCATTACTGGGGGACTCCAGCACACGTACACCGATAAACTCATCTTT.

This clone was observed a handful of times. TCRdb's listed protein matches a much larger clone and diverges from this DNA's translation at residue 16, likely through a read error; the protein shown comes from the DNA. This chain links TRAV38-2/DV8 with TRDJ1; possible D gene TRDD2, 6 bases. No J gene was available from TCRdb, and it was assigned here by a germline match of the DNA. The V gene lost 1 base and the J gene lost 3 bases, with 31 bases spanning the gap. This CDR3 contains 21 residues. From germline, CDR1 is TSESDYY and CDR2 QEAYKQQN. The CDR3 nucleotides are TGTGCTTATAGGAGCTTTCTGATGAACCTTCCATACAAGGTGTACGCCGATAAACTCATCTTT. The encoded protein is CAYRSFLMNLPYKVYADKLIF.

This clone was counted a few times. This DNA's translation differs at residue 18 from TCRdb's protein, which comes from a much larger clone; a read error is likely, and the protein shown is translated from the DNA. The chain combines TRDV1 with TRDJ2; 12 bases agree with TRDD3. The J gene is not listed in TCRdb, so it was assigned here from a DNA match to germline. From germline, CDR1 is TSWWSYY and CDR2 QGS. The CDR3 has 23 amino acids. V dropped 4 bases and J dropped 7; count of bases not matched to a gene: 28. The CDR3 DNA reads TGTGCTCTTGGGGCCTTCAAACCTACACTGGGGGATACCCCTCCCCTCCTAATAGCACAACTCTTCTTT. Protein sequence: CALGAFKPTLGDTPPLLIAQLFF.

The sample holds a few counts of this clone. The TCRdb record carries a much larger clone's protein, which differs from this DNA's translation at residue 5; a read error is the likely cause, and the protein listed here is the DNA translation. This rearrangement joins TRDV1 to TRDJ1; 13 nucleotides agree with TRDD3. No J segment appears in TCRdb, so it was assigned here by matching the sequence to germline. Germline assignment: CDR1 TSWWSYY and CDR2 QGS. After removal of 4 bases from V and 1 base from J, the junction contained 24 bases not matched to a gene. The CDR3 extends over 23 amino acids. The CDR3 loop reads CALGGRGRPWSILGDTSTDKLIF. In nucleotides, the CDR3 is TGTGCTCTTGGGGGCCGGGGGCGACCTTGGAGCATACTGGGGGATACGTCCACCGATAAACTCATCTTT.

This clone was detected only a few times. A far bigger clonotype differs at one base, so this is likely a read error. Other nucleotide sequences in the sample specify the same CDR3. The V segment is TRDV2, and no J call was made; the DNA was not compared with TRDD3, the D call given in the table. This CDR3 is built from 20 residues. CDR1 and CDR2 from the germline V gene are GEAIGNYY and EKD. CDR3 bases: TGTGCCTGTGACACGGCCTTCCCACCGGCTACTGGGGGGTACACCGATAAACTTATCTTT. The encoded protein is CACDTAFPPATGGYTDKLIF.

This clone came up many times. A far larger clone differs by one base, so this is likely a read error. The same CDR3 also results from other DNA sequences found in this sample. The chain recombines TRDV1 with TRDJ1; TRDD3 matches at 11 bases. Per germline, CDR1 TSWWSYY and CDR2 QGS. This CDR3 region has 22 residues. CDR3 bases: TGTGCCCTTGGGGACCTTTCTTCCTACGGGTTACTGGGGGATAGGAACACCGATAAACTCATCTTT. Amino acids: CALGDLSSYGLLGDRNTDKLIF.